These T cell receptor beta chains were read from a single sample in a study of shared clonotypes between healthy human individuals. The data were produced by immunoSEQ multiplex PCR, yet TCRdb's version contains in-frame clones alone and is incomplete. The sample consists of approximately 1,500,000 clones, under 99% of them appearing once. Source material: naive CD4+ T cells sorted from blood. These receptor sequences come from a man between 25 and 39 years old in good health. CDR3s include the opening cysteine and the closing phenylalanine or tryptophan. D genes are given only for firm matches. Size is stated for part of the rows, as once, few or many counts, or as a class when the clone is expanded.

clone_size	j_call	d_call	v_call	cdr3_aa	cdr3_nt
NA	TRBJ1-2	TRBD1	TRBV19	CASSFNRGYGYTF	TGTGCCAGTAGTTTCAACAGGGGGTATGGCTACACCTTC
few	TRBJ1-2	NA	TRBV28	CASTPGMFGGYTF	TGTGCCAGCACCCCGGGCATGTTCGGGGGCTACACCTTC
few	TRBJ1-2	NA	TRBV28	CASSLMGQGSYGYTF	TGTGCCAGCAGTTTAATGGGGCAGGGGAGCTATGGCTACACCTTC
NA	TRBJ1-4	TRBD1	TRBV4-2	CASSQDNPGGFGTNEKLFF	TGTGCCAGCAGCCAAGATAACCCAGGGGGTTTTGGAACTAATGAAAAACTGTTTTTT
NA	TRBJ2-1	TRBD2	TRBV6-5	CASSPTGGSYNEQFF	TGTGCCAGCAGTCCAACGGGAGGCTCCTACAATGAGCAGTTCTTC
NA	TRBJ2-7	NA	TRBV7-8	CASSLLYGQTLTYEQYF	TGTGCCAGCAGCTTATTGTACGGGCAGACCCTCACCTACGAGCAGTACTTC
NA	TRBJ2-1	TRBD2	TRBV4-3	CASSQEGRLAGMNEQFF	TGCGCCAGCAGCCAAGAAGGGAGACTAGCGGGAATGAATGAGCAGTTCTTC
NA	TRBJ2-1	NA	TRBV5-1	CASSSQGTDEQFF	TGCGCCAGCAGCTCCCAAGGGACCGACGAGCAGTTCTTC
NA	TRBJ2-1	NA	TRBV7-2	CASSLGDGLSSYNEQFF	TGTGCCAGCAGCTTAGGCGACGGGCTCAGTTCCTACAATGAGCAGTTCTTC
NA	TRBJ2-6	NA	TRBV6-5	CASGYLGANVLTF	TGTGCCAGCGGCTACCTTGGGGCCAACGTCCTGACTTTC
NA	TRBJ2-7	NA	TRBV19	CASSIGYGSSYEQYF	TGTGCCAGTAGTATCGGTTACGGCTCCTCCTACGAGCAGTACTTC
NA	TRBJ2-3	NA	TRBV29-1	CSVLRADTDTQYF	TGCAGCGTGTTACGGGCCGACACAGATACGCAGTATTTT
once	TRBJ1-1	NA	TRBV30	CAWSFTGELEAFF	TGTGCCTGGAGTTTCACCGGGGAATTGGAAGCTTTCTTT
NA	TRBJ2-1	NA	TRBV7-2	CASGDGPTTYNEQFF	TGTGCCAGCGGGGACGGGCCGACAACCTACAATGAGCAGTTCTTC
NA	TRBJ2-3	NA	TRBV4-2	CASSPSHLEADTQYF	TGTGCCAGCAGCCCAAGCCATCTAGAGGCAGATACGCAGTATTTT
NA	TRBJ2-5	TRBD1	TRBV10-1	CASSAYRGKSETQYF	TGCGCCAGCAGTGCCTACAGGGGAAAGAGCGAGACCCAGTACTTC
NA	TRBJ1-1	TRBD1	TRBV27	CASRWTGNTEAFF	TGTGCCAGCAGATGGACAGGGAACACTGAAGCTTTCTTT
NA	TRBJ2-1	NA	TRBV5-4	CASRIQGGEGNEQFF	TGTGCCAGCAGGATACAGGGAGGCGAAGGGAATGAGCAGTTCTTC
NA	TRBJ2-7	NA	TRBV29-1	CSAFAGTSYYEQYF	TGCAGCGCTTTTGCCGGGACATCTTACTACGAGCAGTACTTC
NA	TRBJ2-1	NA	TRBV5-1	CASSLHEEAEQFF	TGCGCCAGCAGCCTCCATGAGGAGGCTGAGCAGTTCTTC
once	TRBJ2-3	NA	TRBV7-6	CASSLADLASDTQYF	TGTGCCAGCAGCTTAGCCGACCTAGCATCAGATACGCAGTATTTT
NA	TRBJ2-4	NA	TRBV5-1	CASSPGLGKNIQYF	TGCGCCAGCAGCCCTGGACTCGGCAAAAACATTCAGTACTTC
NA	TRBJ2-7	NA	TRBV5-5	CASRRGHSYEQYF	TGTGCCAGCAGACGGGGACACTCCTACGAGCAGTACTTC
NA	TRBJ2-1	TRBD2	TRBV14	CASRRAGTHNEQFF	TGTGCCAGCAGGAGAGCGGGGACCCACAATGAGCAGTTCTTC
NA	TRBJ2-7	NA	TRBV11-3	CASSFSSGYEQYF	TGTGCCAGCAGCTTTAGTAGTGGCTACGAGCAGTACTTC
NA	TRBJ1-2	NA	TRBV11-2	CASSARHLYGYTF	TGTGCCAGCAGCGCAAGACATCTCTATGGCTACACCTTC